Each of the 9 T cell receptor beta chains below was sequenced from the same sample in a study of cytomegalovirus exposure and HLA in healthy donors. Use of 60 Vbeta and 13 Jbeta primers characterized the PCR. Sequenced by immunoSEQ multiplex PCR; TCRdb stores in-frame clones only, minus some. With approximately 200,000 clones in the sample, the ten largest clones hold less than 0.9%. The sample was PBMCs. The receptors come from a boy aged 5-17 years in good health and CMV-seronegative.

The V gene is TRBV5-1, the J gene TRBJ2-1; 10 positions agree with TRBD2. The CDR3 length is 15 residues. V trimming: 7 bases; J trimming: 7 bases; junction bases outside the gene matches: 11. CDR1 and CDR2 (germline): SGHRS, YFSETQ. Here the CDR3 reads CASQPQRGGWNEQFF. In DNA, the CDR3 is TGCGCCAGCCAACCCCAGCGGGGGGGATGGAATGAGCAGTTCTTC.

This chain links TRBV13 with TRBJ2-7, with a possible D match to TRBD2 (6 bases). The ends were cut back, 7 bases at V and 0 bases at J, with 19 bases in the middle. From germline, CDR1 is PRHDT and CDR2 FYEKMQ (reference sequence). This CDR3 comprises 16 residues. The CDR3 DNA reads TGTGCCAGCATGCCGTTTGGGGGGACGGTCTCCTACGAGCAGTACTTC. This translates into CASMPFGGTVSYEQYF.

The genes are TRBV9 and TRBJ2-7; D uncertain. This CDR3 has 14 amino acids. V lost 4 bases to trimming and J lost 6 bases, with 17 bases between them. Germline assignment: CDR1 SGDLS and CDR2 YYNGEE. The CDR3 coding sequence is TGTGCCAGCAGCTCCTCCTCTAGGCCTCCCGAGCAGTACTTC. Its translation: CASSSSSRPPEQYF.

The J gene is TRBJ1-4, the V gene TRBV20-1; no firm D call. V gave up 6 bases and J gave up 0 bases, with 2 bases separating them. This CDR3 spans 11 amino acids. Germline V lookup: CDR1 DFQATT, CDR2 SNEGSKA (reference sequence). The chain's CDR3 is CSAATNEKLFF. Here the CDR3 DNA reads TGCAGTGCCGCAACTAATGAAAAACTGTTTTTT.

The CDR3: CASPLDFAVNQPQHF. In nucleotides, the CDR3 is TGTGCCAGCCCGCTTGACTTCGCAGTCAATCAGCCCCAGCATTTT. This sequence joins TRBV6-4 and TRBJ1-5; no definite D call. The CDR3 is made up of 15 amino acids. From germline, CDR1 is MRHNA and CDR2 SNTAGT. V was trimmed by 8 bases and J by 3 bases, leaving 17 bases between them.

The V gene is TRBV30, the J gene TRBJ2-1, with 7 bases matching TRBD1. Germline CDR1 GTSNPN, CDR2 SVGIG (reference sequence). V lost 2 bases and J lost 5; bases outside the gene matches: 9. This CDR3 is 15 amino acids long. CDR3 sequence (DNA): TGTGCCTGGAGTCCTGGACAGGTCCTTCACAATGAGCAGTTCTTC. Encoded protein: CAWSPGQVLHNEQFF. The full variable domain, rest sourced from reference TRBV30 and TRBJ2-1, is SQTIHQWPATLVQPVGSPLSLECTVEGTSNPNLYWYRQAAGRGLQLLFYSVGIGQISSEVPQNLSASRPQDRQFILSSKKLLLSDSGFYLCAWSPGQVLHNEQFFGPGTRLTVL.

The V and J genes are TRBV5-1 and TRBJ2-1; no clear D. The germline gives CDR1 SGHRS, CDR2 YFSETQ. V lost 1 base, J lost 10 bases, and 3 bases lay in between. CDR3 length: 10 residues. CDR3 sequence: CASSLTEQFF. CDR3 coding DNA: TGCGCCAGCAGCTTGACAGAGCAGTTCTTC.

The chain links TRBV7-9 to TRBJ2-7; 9 bases map to TRBD1. In germline, CDR1 is SEHNR, CDR2 FQNEAQ (reference sequence). The length of the CDR3 is 15 residues. The junction had 8 bases not matched to a gene; V was cut back by 5 bases and J by 3 bases. CDR3 coding DNA: TGTGCCAGCAGCCCCCGGGACAGGGCGGGCTACGAGCAGTACTTC. This sequence encodes CASSPRDRAGYEQYF.

The V call is TRBV5-4, the J call TRBJ2-3; tentatively, D is TRBD2 (5 bases). V was cut by 1 base and J by 0 bases, with 9 bases left in between. Per the germline V gene, CDR1 is SGHNT and CDR2 is YYREEE (reference sequence). The length of the CDR3 is 15 residues. The CDR3 loop is CASSLRTHSTDTQYF. CDR3 sequence (DNA): TGTGCCAGCAGCTTGAGGACTCACAGCACAGATACGCAGTATTTT. The full variable domain, completed using reference TRBV5-4 and TRBJ2-3, is ETGVTQSPTHLIKTRGQQVTLRCSSQSGHNTVSWYQQALGQGPQFIFQYYREEENGRGNFPPRFSGLQFPNYSSELNVNALELDDSALYLCASSLRTHSTDTQYFGPGTRLTVL.